What follows are 28 T cell receptor beta chains derived from one specimen sequenced in a study of blood T cells in healthy people across ages. Combining a sample-barcoded 5' primer with a J-beta primer mix, a second PCR ran for about 6 to 12 cycles. TCRdb reanalysed the 5' RACE reads using MiXCR and keeps one entry per CDR3 protein. In the table there are about 1.1 million distinct CDR3 sequences, around two fifths of which are singletons. Sequenced material: blood. All receptors come from a man in his late teens or twenties in good health.

This chain connects TRBV3-1 to TRBJ2-1; perhaps D is TRBD1 or TRBD2 (5 bases each). Trimming removed 0 bases from V and 1 base from J, with 13 bases in between. The CDR3 consists of 17 residues. The V gene's germline CDR1 is LGHDT and CDR2 YNNKEL (reference sequence). Here the CDR3 reads CASSQDEGPLSYNEQFF. CDR3 bases: TGTGCCAGCAGCCAAGACGAGGGGCCACTATCCTACAATGAGCAGTTCTTC.

The CDR3 protein is CSARVSDHEQYF. The CDR3 DNA reads as TGCAGTGCCCGGGTCTCGGACCACGAGCAGTACTTC. V and J are TRBV20-1 and TRBJ2-5, with D hard to call. The DNA end favors TRBJ2-7, so the J call may be wrong. Germline V gene data show CDR1 as DFQATT and CDR2 as SNEGSKA (reference sequence). The CDR3 length is 12 residues.

In this sample, this clonotype turned up a few times. The chain has TRBV20-1 and TRBJ1-1, with unresolved D. V gave up 2 bases and J gave up 5 bases, with 12 bases separating them. The CDR3 totals 13 residues. Germline V gives CDR1 DFQATT, CDR2 SNEGSKA (reference sequence). The CDR3 sequence is CSARFPPATEAFF. Written as DNA, the CDR3 is TGCAGTGCTAGATTCCCCCCGGCGACTGAAGCTTTCTTT.

This chain uses TRBV6-5 with TRBJ1-1; weak D call: TRBD1 (6 bases). The CDR3 length is 15 residues. Germline CDR1 reads MNHEY; CDR2 reads SVGAGI. The ends were cut back, 0 bases at V and 5 bases at J, with 13 bases in the middle. The CDR3 region has the DNA TGTGCCAGCAGTTACTCGATGGGGGGCGGAACTGAAGCTTTCTTT. As protein: CASSYSMGGGTEAFF.

The J gene is TRBJ2-1, the V gene TRBV29-1; D perhaps matches TRBD1 (5 bases). The CDR3 loop spans 13 amino acids. Germline CDR1 reads SQVTM; CDR2 reads ANQGSEA. Trimming took 2 bases from V and 7 from J, leaving 12 bases between them. The CDR3 DNA follows: TGCAGCGTTGAACACCAGAACAGGAATGAGCAGTTCTTC. Protein: CSVEHQNRNEQFF.

In its sample, this clonotype was seen a few times. V and J are TRBV5-1 and TRBJ1-1; 8 bases are a match to TRBD1. With V trimmed by 3 bases and J by 3 bases, 4 bases remained unmatched. The CDR3 is 14 residues long. Per germline, CDR1 SGHRS and CDR2 YFSETQ. The CDR3 spells CASSSGQAHTEAFF. In nucleotides, the CDR3 is TGCGCCAGCAGCTCGGGACAGGCACACACTGAAGCTTTCTTT.

This clonotype was found a few times. J is TRBJ2-1 and V is TRBV6-2 or TRBV6-3; D unresolved. From germline, CDR1 is MNHEY and CDR2 SVGEGT. The CDR3 has 14 residues. V was cut by 5 bases and J by 4 bases, with 12 bases left in between. The CDR3 DNA reads as TGTGCCAGCAGTCCCGACATGGGTTACAATGAGCAGTTCTTC. Translating gives CASSPDMGYNEQFF.

V gene TRBV4-1 combines with J gene TRBJ2-5, with D perhaps given as TRBD1 or TRBD2 (5 bases each). Trimming removed 2 bases from V and 11 bases from J, with 24 bases in between. From germline, CDR1 is MGHRA and CDR2 YSYEKL. This CDR3 is 16 amino acids long. The CDR3 region is CASSQIGTLSRNEQYF. In DNA, the CDR3 is TGCGCCAGCAGCCAAATAGGGACCCTTTCTCGCAATGAGCAGTACTTC.

The chain joins TRBV4-3 to TRBJ1-4, with D unresolved. The CDR3 is 19 residues long. CDR1 and CDR2 (germline): LGHNA, YSLEER. The V end was cut by 2 bases, the J end by 5 bases, with 24 bases between. The CDR3 reads CASSQKQLSEEVTNEKLFF. The CDR3 nucleotides are TGCGCCAGCAGCCAAAAACAACTTTCTGAGGAGGTGACGAATGAAAAACTGTTTTTT.

This clonotype was seen a handful of times. V is TRBV2 and J is TRBJ1-1; perhaps TRBD1 as D (6 bases). V shed 6 bases and J shed 8 bases, with 13 bases lying between them. The CDR3 covers 12 residues. Germline lookup yields CDR1 SNHLY and CDR2 FYNNEI. The CDR3 reads CASRFGRGEAFF. The DNA for the CDR3 is TGTGCCAGCAGGTTTGGCAGGGGAGAAGCTTTCTTT.

This clonotype occurred once. The chain uses TRBV6-2 or TRBV6-3 and TRBJ1-5, with D perhaps TRBD1 (6 bases). Germline-derived CDR1 and CDR2 are MNHEY and SVGEGT. This CDR3 contains 15 residues. V was pared by 7 bases and J by 7 bases, with 20 bases between. The chain's CDR3 is CASTLREDSGQPQHF. For the CDR3, the DNA is TGTGCCAGCACGTTAAGGGAGGACAGTGGCCAGCCCCAGCATTTT.

As DNA, the CDR3 is TGTGCCACCAGTGATTCCCTGACAGGTTTCAGAGATGGCTACACCTTC. Protein product: CATSDSLTGFRDGYTF. This chain connects TRBV24-1 to TRBJ1-2; maybe TRBD1 (6 bases). The ends were cut back, 2 bases at V and 6 bases at J, with 18 bases in the middle. Per the germline V gene, CDR1 is KGHDR and CDR2 is SFDVKD. This CDR3 region has 16 residues.

This chain uses TRBV7-2 with TRBJ2-3, with D uncertain. With 1 base removed from V and 4 bases from J, the gap between germline ends came to 9 bases. CDR1 and CDR2 from the germline V gene are SGHTA and FQGNSA. The length of the CDR3 is 14 residues. CDR3 in amino acids: CASSLGSLSDTQYF. The CDR3 coding sequence is TGTGCCAGCAGCTTAGGGTCTCTCTCAGATACGCAGTATTTT.

This clonotype has a handful of counts. A read error may produce the germline difference seen at one junction end. This chain uses TRBV10-3 with TRBJ2-3, with 8 nucleotides matching TRBD1. The CDR3 loop spans 15 amino acids. The V gene's germline CDR1 is ENHRY and CDR2 SYGVKD. DNA of the CDR3: TGTGCCATCAGTGAAGGGGGGACAGGCACCGATACGCAGTATTTT. It codes for CAISEGGTGTDTQYF.

The chain is built from TRBV11-2 and TRBJ2-7; D not certain. Between the trimmed V and J ends, which lost 5 bases and 7 bases, there was a span of 12 bases. Germline V CDR1 and CDR2: SGHAT, FQNNGV. The CDR3 runs 12 residues. CDR3 bases: TGTGCCAGCAGCACGTCCCACAATGAGCAGTACTTC. Amino acid sequence: CASSTSHNEQYF.

This clonotype was counted only a few times. The chain links TRBV4-2 to TRBJ1-4; D perhaps matches TRBD1 (5 bases). CDR3 length: 14 residues. Deletions cut 3 bases from V and 4 bases from J, with 9 bases between. CDR1 and CDR2 from the germline V gene are LGHNA and YNFKEQ. As DNA, the CDR3 is TGTGCCAGCAGCCACGGACAACTTAATGAAAAACTGTTTTTT. Protein: CASSHGQLNEKLFF.

V gene TRBV6-5 combines with J gene TRBJ2-7, with 7 bases aligning to TRBD1. Germline CDR1 reads MNHEY; CDR2 reads SVGAGI. The CDR3 sequence is 13 residues long. J gave up 3 bases and V 4 bases, and 3 bases lay outside the gene matches. CDR3 DNA sequence: TGTGCCAGCAGTTGGACAGGAAACTACGAGCAGTACTTC. The encoded protein is CASSWTGNYEQYF.

The chain joins TRBV2 to TRBJ2-3; no firm D call. Per the germline V gene, CDR1 is SNHLY and CDR2 is FYNNEI. The CDR3 is made up of 14 amino acids. The V and J ends lost 6 bases and 5 bases respectively, with 15 bases between them. The CDR3 DNA follows: TGTGCCAGCAGCCTAATCCCGACTCAAGATACGCAGTATTTT. Translating gives CASSLIPTQDTQYF.

This clonotype was counted once. J is TRBJ2-7 and V is TRBV4-3; 7 bases align to TRBD1. From germline, CDR1 is LGHNA and CDR2 YSLEER. The V gene end was trimmed by 0 bases and the J gene end by 1 base; junction bases not matched to a gene: 6. The CDR3 is 16 amino acids. The CDR3 DNA sequence: TGCGCCAGCAGCCAAGATCCCACAGGGGAGTCCTACGAGCAGTACTTC. Amino acids: CASSQDPTGESYEQYF.

This clonotype was found a few times. V usage is TRBV3-1 and J usage is TRBJ2-7, with D tentatively TRBD1 (6 bases). Germline values: CDR1 LGHDT, CDR2 YNNKEL (reference sequence). The CDR3 totals 16 residues. V lost 0 bases and J lost 1, with 13 bases in between. The CDR3 spells CASSQEGIQGSYEQYF. CDR3 DNA: TGTGCCAGCAGCCAAGAAGGAATCCAGGGGTCCTACGAGCAGTACTTC.

This clonotype showed up just a few times. The chain links TRBV7-9 to TRBJ1-1; D is perhaps TRBD1 (5 bases). The CDR3 spans 14 residues. Trimming shortened V by 0 bases and J by 8 bases, and 13 bases separated the two germline ends. CDR1 is SEHNR, CDR2 FQNEAQ, per germline (reference sequence). The CDR3 DNA reads as TGTGCCAGCAGCTTAGCTGAGGGGAGAACGGAAGCTTTCTTT. It is translated as CASSLAEGRTEAFF.

The chain is built from TRBV7-9 and TRBJ2-1; D ambiguous. CDR3 length: 13 amino acids. Trimming shortened V by 0 bases and J by 12 bases, and 12 bases separated the two germline ends. Germline CDR1 is SEHNR and CDR2 is FQNEAQ (reference sequence). The CDR3 protein is CASSLAGSDGQFF. CDR3 DNA: TGTGCCAGCAGCTTAGCCGGAAGTGATGGGCAGTTCTTC.

The V gene is TRBV20-1, the J gene TRBJ2-5; 8 bases are a match to TRBD2. The CDR3 length is 15 residues. J gave up 5 bases and V 3 bases, and 11 bases lay outside the gene matches. From germline, CDR1 is DFQATT and CDR2 SNEGSKA (reference sequence). The CDR3 is CSASPPGLEGETQYF. In DNA, the CDR3 is TGCAGTGCTAGTCCCCCGGGACTAGAGGGGGAGACCCAGTACTTC.

The chain has TRBV4-1 and TRBJ1-5, with TRBD1 matching 9 bases. V shed 4 bases and J 7 bases; nucleotides not matched to a gene: 8. The germline V gene encodes CDR1 MGHRA and CDR2 YSYEKL. The CDR3 runs to 15 residues. The chain's CDR3 is CASSRTGTGRQPQHF. The CDR3 DNA is TGCGCCAGCAGCCGGACCGGGACAGGGCGCCAGCCCCAGCATTTT.

This clonotype was counted a few times. The V call is TRBV5-1, the J call TRBJ1-5, with 7 bases identical to TRBD1. Germline V gives CDR1 SGHRS, CDR2 YFSETQ. This CDR3 has 17 amino acids. Losses at the gene ends were 5 bases for V and 6 bases for J; bases not matched to a gene: 17. The CDR3 DNA reads TGCGCCAGCAGTTCTGGACCCCTGACAGGGTCGCCTCAGCCCCAGCATTTT. Protein: CASSSGPLTGSPQPQHF.

The rearrangement joins TRBV12-3 or TRBV12-4 to TRBJ1-2; D ambiguous. V was trimmed by 9 bases and J by 6 bases, leaving 8 bases between them. CDR3 length: 10 residues. The CDR3 nucleotides are TGTGCCAGTGGGTTTAATGGCTACACCTTC. It encodes CASGFNGYTF.

The gene calls are TRBV20-1 and TRBJ1-5, with 8 nucleotides matching TRBD1. Germline assignment: CDR1 DFQATT and CDR2 SNEGSKA (reference sequence). Unmatched junction bases numbered 7, after V lost 6 bases and J lost 0 bases. This CDR3 region has 15 residues. CDR3 protein: CSASQGAASNQPQHF. DNA of the CDR3: TGCAGTGCCAGTCAGGGGGCGGCTAGCAATCAGCCCCAGCATTTT.

This clonotype was counted a few times. This sequence joins TRBV7-2 and TRBJ2-3; perhaps TRBD1 as D (5 bases). The CDR3 spans 15 residues. The V end was cut by 5 bases, the J end by 2 bases, with 14 bases between. The germline V gene encodes CDR1 SGHTA and CDR2 FQGNSA. CDR3 residues: CASSLQTEDTDTQYF. CDR3 nucleotides: TGTGCCAGCAGCCTCCAGACAGAAGACACAGATACGCAGTATTTT.